A single sample gave rise to the 26 T cell receptor beta chains below, sequenced in a study of OX40 agonist ivuxolimab in advanced cancers. Libraries were constructed by the immunoSEQ multiplex PCR assay. As stored in TCRdb, this immuneACCESS dataset retains in-frame rearrangements with V and J assigned. A fraction of the clones does not appear; measured against another copy, unresolved V genes explain less than half of the discrepancy, and the remainder lacks a known reason. In all, the sample holds approximately 56,000 clones, and 75% to 85% of those were seen once. The ten top clones hold 0.69% of the sample. The specimen was CD4+ or CD8+ T cells sorted from blood, collected in a trial of the OX40 agonist ivuxolimab. These receptors were obtained from an adult with an advanced solid tumor such as melanoma, head and neck, liver or kidney cancer.

V gene TRBV19 combines with J gene TRBJ1-2; TRBD1 matches at 8 bases. Germline CDR1 and CDR2: LNHDA and SQIVND (reference sequence). J lost 4 bases, V lost 6 bases, and 13 bases had no gene match. The CDR3 consists of 16 residues. The CDR3: CASSKLQGDLGYGYTF. CDR3 in DNA: TGTGCCAGTAGCAAGTTACAGGGGGATTTGGGCTATGGCTACACCTTC.

The chain uses TRBV5-1 and TRBJ1-2, with 7 bases fitting TRBD1. The CDR3 contains 14 residues. J gave up 5 bases and V 0 bases, and 4 bases lay outside the gene matches. Germline-derived CDR1 and CDR2 are SGHRS and YFSETQ. The CDR3 DNA reads TGCGCCAGCAGCTTGGACAGGGGCGGGTATGGCTACACCTTC. Translation gives CASSLDRGGYGYTF.

This clone was recorded once. The genes are TRBV28 and TRBJ2-3; 10 bases line up with TRBD2. This CDR3 is built from 15 residues. Germline lookup yields CDR1 MDHEN and CDR2 SYDVKM. Trimming removed 6 bases from V and 4 bases from J; junction bases left unmatched: 7. The chain's CDR3 is CASSLSGGVSDTQYF. The CDR3, as DNA: TGTGCCAGCAGCCTGAGCGGGGGGGTTTCAGATACGCAGTATTTT.

This clone was detected only once. This sequence joins TRBV28 and TRBJ2-4; 7 bases line up with TRBD1. Germline CDR1 reads MDHEN; CDR2 reads SYDVKM. With 3 bases clipped from V and 3 bases from J, the junction kept 5 bases outside the gene matches. The CDR3 is 15 residues long. The CDR3 nucleotides are TGTGCCAGCAGTTTCCGGGACAGAAGCAAAAACATTCAGTACTTC. Translated, it gives CASSFRDRSKNIQYF.

This chain connects TRBV12-5 to TRBJ1-5; D is unresolved. In germline, CDR1 is LGHNT, CDR2 FRNRAP. Trimming took 6 bases from V and 4 from J, leaving 13 bases between them. The CDR3 loop spans 14 amino acids. CDR3 nucleotide sequence: TGTGCTAGTGGCCCTGACACAAGAAATCAGCCCCAGCATTTT. It translates to CASGPDTRNQPQHF.

The gene calls are TRBV2 and TRBJ1-6; 7 nucleotides align to TRBD1. Unmatched junction bases numbered 15, after V lost 7 bases and J lost 0 bases. The germline V gene encodes CDR1 SNHLY and CDR2 FYNNEI. This CDR3 region has 19 residues. DNA for the CDR3: TGTGCCAGCATCAGAGTTGCAGGGGGACAGAGCTCCTATAATTCACCCCTCCACTTT. Translating it yields CASIRVAGGQSSYNSPLHF.

The chain couples TRBV29-1 to TRBJ1-1; D unclear. Germline V lookup: CDR1 SQVTM, CDR2 ANQGSEA. This CDR3 is built from 12 residues. The V gene lost 4 bases and the J gene lost 5 bases, with 11 bases spanning the gap. CDR3 in amino acids: CSVGGLTTEAFF. CDR3 nucleotide sequence: TGCAGCGTTGGCGGTCTGACTACTGAAGCTTTCTTT.

The chain joins TRBV18 to TRBJ1-6, with D uncertain. The V end lost 6 bases, the J end lost 3 bases, and 6 bases lay between the germline ends. Germline assignment: CDR1 KGHSH and CDR2 LQKENI. This CDR3 has 13 amino acids. The CDR3 is CASSLDYNSPLHF. The CDR3 bases are TGTGCCAGCTCCCTAGACTATAATTCACCCCTCCACTTT.

The rearrangement joins TRBV5-8 to TRBJ1-1, with D uncertain. V gave up 1 base and J gave up 5 bases, with 15 bases separating them. The germline gives CDR1 SGHTS, CDR2 YDEGEE. The CDR3 has 15 residues. As DNA, the CDR3 is TGTGCCAGCAGCTTGAATTCGGATGCGGAAACTGAAGCTTTCTTT. Protein product: CASSLNSDAETEAFF.

The V gene is TRBV5-4, the J gene TRBJ1-1, with 7 bases aligning to TRBD1. Germline CDR1 and CDR2: SGHNT and YYREEE (reference sequence). J lost 1 base, V lost 3 bases, and 12 bases had no gene match. The CDR3 loop spans 17 amino acids. The CDR3 DNA follows: TGTGCCAGCAGCTCGACCTTGGGAGGGGGCACGAACACTGAAGCTTTCTTT. Protein: CASSSTLGGGTNTEAFF.

The chain recombines TRBV5-1 with TRBJ2-1; D may be TRBD2 (5 bases). V was trimmed by 4 bases and J by 10 bases, leaving 12 bases between them. This CDR3 region has 12 residues. Germline CDR1 and CDR2: SGHRS and YFSETQ. In DNA, the CDR3 is TGCGCCAGCAGCGCTAGCTGGCGCGAGCAGTTCTTC. The encoded protein is CASSASWREQFF. Supplemented by reference TRBV5-1 and TRBJ2-1, the full variable domain reads KAGVTQTPRYLIKTRGQQVTLSCSPISGHRSVSWYQQTPGQGLQFLFEYFSETQRNKGNFPGRFSGRQFSNSRSEMNVSTLELGDSALYLCASSASWREQFFGPGTRLTVL.

The V and J genes are TRBV25-1 and TRBJ2-1; D not resolved. Looked up from germline, CDR1 is MGHDK and CDR2 is SYGVNS. There are 15 residues in the CDR3. The V and J ends lost 3 bases and 0 bases respectively, with 9 bases between them. In DNA form, the CDR3 reads TGTGCCAGCAGTGAGCAGGTTCTCTCCTACAATGAGCAGTTCTTC. This translates into CASSEQVLSYNEQFF.

The gene calls are TRBV7-2 and TRBJ2-5; 7 bases line up with TRBD2. The germline gives CDR1 SGHTA, CDR2 FQGNSA. J was trimmed by 5 bases and V by 4 bases; bases with no gene match: 7. The CDR3 extends over 14 amino acids. This chain's CDR3 is CASSYPGLGETQYF. The DNA of the CDR3 is TGTGCCAGCAGCTACCCCGGACTAGGGGAGACCCAGTACTTC. Complete variable domain (other parts from reference TRBV7-2 and TRBJ2-5): GAGVSQSPSNKVTEKGKDVELRCDPISGHTALYWYRQSLGQGLEFLIYFQGNSAPDKSGLPSDRFSAERTGGSVSTLTIQRTQQEDSAVYLCASSYPGLGETQYFGPGTRLLVL.

This clone has only a few counts. V and J are TRBV4-1 and TRBJ2-7, with unresolved D. The germline CDR1 and CDR2 sequences are MGHRA and YSYEKL. The CDR3 loop spans 13 amino acids. Trimming took 4 bases from V and 2 from J, leaving 9 bases between them. The CDR3 protein is CASSPTSTYEQYF. The CDR3 bases are TGCGCCAGCAGCCCTACGTCCACCTACGAGCAGTACTTC.

The J gene is TRBJ1-6, the V gene TRBV7-3; TRBD1 might be the D (5 bases). V lost 2 bases, J lost 10 bases, and 12 bases lay in between. The CDR3 loop spans 14 amino acids. CDR1 is SGHTA and CDR2 is FQGTGA in the germline V gene. The CDR3 sequence is CASSLQPPGSPLHF. The CDR3 nucleotides are TGTGCCAGCAGCTTACAACCACCAGGGTCACCCCTCCACTTT.

The rearrangement joins TRBV19 to TRBJ1-5; 8 bases agree with TRBD1. In germline, CDR1 is LNHDA, CDR2 SQIVND (reference sequence). The CDR3 length is 15 residues. The junction had 3 bases not matched to a gene; V was cut back by 5 bases and J by 0 bases. In DNA, the CDR3 is TGTGCCAGTAGTGTCAGGGGGCATAGCAATCAGCCCCAGCATTTT. Protein product: CASSVRGHSNQPQHF.

The chain couples TRBV6-5 to TRBJ1-4; TRBD1 aligns across 7 bases. Germline V gene sequence: CDR1 MNHEY, CDR2 SVGAGI. The length of the CDR3 is 14 residues. Unmatched junction bases numbered 5, after V lost 6 bases and J lost 4 bases. Here the CDR3 DNA reads TGTGCCAGCAGAGCGGGACAGATTAATGAAAAACTGTTTTTT. It translates to CASRAGQINEKLFF.

This clone was recorded once. V usage is TRBV19 and J usage is TRBJ1-1, with D hard to call. Looked up from germline, CDR1 is LNHDA and CDR2 is SQIVND (reference sequence). The length of the CDR3 is 14 residues. Trimming took off 4 bases at V and 2 bases at J, with 11 bases between the two ends. The CDR3 DNA reads as TGTGCCAGTAGTACCAGGCGAGGAAACACTGAAGCTTTCTTT. Translation gives CASSTRRGNTEAFF.

This chain joins TRBV28 and TRBJ2-7; D might be TRBD1 (7 bases). V shed 5 bases and J shed 4 bases, with 12 bases lying between them. There are 13 residues in the CDR3. CDR1 is MDHEN and CDR2 is SYDVKM in the germline V gene. This CDR3 reads CASSKQGRYEQYF. The CDR3 DNA follows: TGTGCCAGCAGTAAACAGGGGAGGTACGAGCAGTACTTC.

The chain links TRBV6-5 to TRBJ2-7, with a weak D call TRBD1 (6 bases). Trimming shortened V by 4 bases and J by 0 bases, and 10 bases separated the two germline ends. Per germline, CDR1 MNHEY and CDR2 SVGAGI. The CDR3 is made up of 14 amino acids. The CDR3 DNA is TGTGCCAGCAGTTTCGACAGGAACTCCTACGAGCAGTACTTC. Translated: CASSFDRNSYEQYF.

This rearrangement joins TRBV6-1 to TRBJ2-1; D gene unclear. V dropped 2 bases and J dropped 8 bases, with 16 bases sitting between them. This CDR3 comprises 15 residues. CDR1 and CDR2 (germline): MNHNS, SASEGT. This chain's CDR3 is CASSESTHYTDEQFF. The CDR3 DNA is TGTGCCAGCAGTGAATCTACCCACTATACGGATGAGCAGTTCTTC.

The J gene is TRBJ2-2, the V gene TRBV5-1; possible D gene TRBD1, 6 bases. Germline V gene sequence: CDR1 SGHRS, CDR2 YFSETQ. Deletions cut 0 bases from V and 2 bases from J, with 11 bases between. This CDR3 contains 16 residues. In DNA, the CDR3 is TGCGCCAGCAGCTTGGTCAGGACAGCCAACACCGGGGAGCTGTTTTTT. Translating it yields CASSLVRTANTGELFF.

The genes are TRBV7-6 and TRBJ2-7, with 9 bases matching TRBD1. The germline CDR1 and CDR2 sequences are SGHVS and FNYEAQ. J gave up 1 base and V 1 base, and 8 bases lay outside the gene matches. The CDR3 is 17 amino acids. The CDR3 protein is CASSLGVLGTGSYEQYF. DNA for the CDR3: TGTGCCAGCAGCTTAGGGGTGTTAGGGACAGGGTCCTACGAGCAGTACTTC. The whole variable domain, remainder taken from reference TRBV7-6 and TRBJ2-7, is GAGVSQSPRYKVTKRGQDVALRCDPISGHVSLYWYRQALGQGPEFLTYFNYEAQQDKSGLPNDRFSAERPEGSISTLTIQRTEQRDSAMYRCASSLGVLGTGSYEQYFGPGTRLTVT.

V and J are TRBV9 and TRBJ2-3; 7 bases agree with TRBD2. Looked up from germline, CDR1 is SGDLS and CDR2 is YYNGEE. The CDR3 has 16 amino acids. V gave up 0 bases and J gave up 3 bases; unmatched junction bases: 7. CDR3 bases: TGTGCCAGCAGCGTAGCCGGGGGAGGGGTAACAGATACGCAGTATTTT. It encodes CASSVAGGGVTDTQYF.

The chain couples TRBV7-6 to TRBJ2-5; D remains ambiguous. There are 14 residues in the CDR3. The V end lost 0 bases, the J end lost 1 base, and 6 bases lay between the germline ends. Germline CDR1 is SGHVS and CDR2 is FNYEAQ. CDR3 sequence reads: CASSLARTQETQYF. The CDR3 DNA reads TGTGCCAGCAGCTTAGCCAGGACCCAAGAGACCCAGTACTTC.

The V gene is TRBV2, the J gene TRBJ1-1; D unresolved. Looked up from germline, CDR1 is SNHLY and CDR2 is FYNNEI. Between the trimmed V and J ends, which lost 5 bases and 2 bases, there was a span of 12 bases. The CDR3 covers 14 residues. The CDR3, as DNA: TGTGCCAGCAGTAACTCAGGACCCAACACTGAAGCTTTCTTT. Its translation: CASSNSGPNTEAFF.